This entry features one T cell receptor (beta chain) sequence. Participant ages covered roughly 18 to 89 years across 24 US areas. What the recovered Cohort 3 donors had was two negative PCRs, clearance, or symptom resolution. This sample is drawn from a study of blood T cell repertoires in COVID-19. Across the whole study: The United States, Italy and Spain supplied acute and convalescent COVID-19 samples.

The CDR3 totals 12 residues. Looked up from germline, CDR1 is SEHNR and CDR2 is FQNEAQ (reference sequence). Trimming stripped 3 bases from V and 2 bases from J, with 4 bases between. Per the original data handling: Using reference gene primer amplification, nucleated cell counts were estimated. Clones were read by immunoSEQ multiplex PCR, and TCRdb kept only the in-frame ones, dropping some. V and J calls and clone size are given by that table; D and trimming were obtained from the DNA. This sample carries around 300,000 clones, 75% to 90% of them seen once, and the ten largest clones take over 2%. This clonotype was sampled from a woman aged 18-35 years who had recovered from COVID-19. The V and J genes are TRBV7-9 and TRBJ1-2; D is ambiguous. The sample consisted of PBMCs or T cells enriched from blood (not recorded which). The CDR3 region is CASSFVNYGYTF. DNA for the CDR3: TGTGCCAGCAGCTTCGTCAACTATGGCTACACCTTC.